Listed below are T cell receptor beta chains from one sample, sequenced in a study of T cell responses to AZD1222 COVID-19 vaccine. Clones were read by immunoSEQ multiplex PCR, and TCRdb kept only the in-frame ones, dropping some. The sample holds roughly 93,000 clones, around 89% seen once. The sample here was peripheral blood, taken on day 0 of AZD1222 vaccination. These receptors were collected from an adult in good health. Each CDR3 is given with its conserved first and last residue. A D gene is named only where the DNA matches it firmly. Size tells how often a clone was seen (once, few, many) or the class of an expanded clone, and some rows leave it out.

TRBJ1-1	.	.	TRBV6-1	TGTGCCAGCAGTGATTTACAGGGTGATAGTACTGAAGCTTTCTTT	CASSDLQGDSTEAFF
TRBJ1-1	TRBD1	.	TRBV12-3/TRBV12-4	TGTGCCAGCAGTCCCCGGACAGGGTCTGAAGCTTTCTTT	CASSPRTGSEAFF
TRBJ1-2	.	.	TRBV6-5	TGTGCCAGCAGCCCACGGGGCATGGGTGGCTACACCTTC	CASSPRGMGGYTF
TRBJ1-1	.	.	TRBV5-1	TGCGCCAGCAGCTCAGGGACCCTGGGCACTGAAGCTTTCTTT	CASSSGTLGTEAFF
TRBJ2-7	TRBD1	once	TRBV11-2	TGTGCCAGCAGCACCTGGACGGACAGGCGGACTTACGAGCAGTACTTC	CASSTWTDRRTYEQYF
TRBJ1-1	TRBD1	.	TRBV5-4	TGTGCCAGCAGCAGGACAGGGGTGAACACTGAAGCTTTCTTT	CASSRTGVNTEAFF
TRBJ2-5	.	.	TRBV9	TGTGCCAGCAGCGTAGCTGATTATGAGACCCAGTACTTC	CASSVADYETQYF
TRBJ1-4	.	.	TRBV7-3	TGTGCCAGCAGCTTAGCCCCTGGGTCGCTTGGAAAACTGTTTTTT	CASSLAPGSLGKLFF
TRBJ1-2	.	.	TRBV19	TGTGCCAGTAGTATCGGAACAGGTGGTGGCTACACCTTC	CASSIGTGGGYTF
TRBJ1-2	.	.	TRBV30	TGTGCCTGGAGTGGCACCAGGTTTGGCTACACCTTC	CAWSGTRFGYTF
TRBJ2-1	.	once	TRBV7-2	TGTGCCAGCAGCTTAGAATATTGGGAAGGGCAGTTCTTC	CASSLEYWEGQFF
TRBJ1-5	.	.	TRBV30	TGTGCCTGGAGTGTAGCTAGCAATCAGCCCCAGCATTTT	CAWSVASNQPQHF
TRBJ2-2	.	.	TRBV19	TGTGCCAGTAGTATCTCTCGAAACACCGGGGAGCTGTTTTTT	CASSISRNTGELFF
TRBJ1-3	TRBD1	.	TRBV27	TGTGCCAGCAGTTCGGACAGGCGCTCTGGAAACACCATATATTTT	CASSSDRRSGNTIYF
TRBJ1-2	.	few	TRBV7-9	TGTGCCAGCACCCGGGACTCCCTCTTCTATGGCTACACCTTC	CASTRDSLFYGYTF
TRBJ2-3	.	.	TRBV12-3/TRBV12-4	TGTGCCAGCAGTCAACAGGGCACGCAGTATTTT	CASSQQGTQYF
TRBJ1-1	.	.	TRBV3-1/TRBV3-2	TGTGCCAGCAGCCAAGTTGCGCCCGGGGACACTGAAGCTTTCTTT	CASSQVAPGDTEAFF
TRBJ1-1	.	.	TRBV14	TGTGCCAGCAGCGGGGAATTAACCACTGAAGCTTTCTTT	CASSGELTTEAFF
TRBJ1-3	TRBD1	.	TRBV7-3	TGTGCCAGCAGCTACACTGGTTCTGGACAGGGAGATTCTGGAAACACCATATATTTT	CASSYTGSGQGDSGNTIYF
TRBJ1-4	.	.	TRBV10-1	TGCGCCAGCAGCCCCGGTAGGAATGAAAAACTGTTTTTT	CASSPGRNEKLFF
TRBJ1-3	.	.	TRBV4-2	TGTGCCAGCAGCCAAGAGGAGACAGAAGCCGAATATTTT	CASSQEETEAEYF
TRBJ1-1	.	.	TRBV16	TGTGCCAGCAGCCAATCGTCTGAAGCTTTCTTT	CASSQSSEAFF
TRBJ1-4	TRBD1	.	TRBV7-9	TGTGCCAGCAGCTTAGGCGGACAGGGGCAAGAAAAACTGTTTTTT	CASSLGGQGQEKLFF